This is a list of T cell receptor beta chains from one sample in a study of blood T cell repertoires in COVID-19. Produced via immunoSEQ multiplex PCR; TCRdb's table is partial and in-frame only. The data show some 91,000 clones, around nine tenths seen once. Sequenced sample: peripheral blood. The receptors were gathered from a man aged 55-75 years with acute or convalescent COVID-19. Both conserved end residues are part of each CDR3. A D gene is named only where the DNA matches it firmly. Size is stated for part of the rows, as once, few or many counts, or as a class when the clone is expanded.

D gene: .
J gene: TRBJ1-2
clone size: .
V gene: TRBV6-5
CDR3 DNA: TGTGCCACTACTGACACCCTCTATGGCTACACCTTC
CDR3 protein: CATTDTLYGYTF

D gene: .
J gene: TRBJ1-2
clone size: few
V gene: TRBV30
CDR3 DNA: TGTGCCTGCCGGGACATTACTAACTATGGCTACACCTTC
CDR3 protein: CACRDITNYGYTF

D gene: .
J gene: TRBJ1-1
clone size: .
V gene: TRBV9
CDR3 DNA: TGTGCCAGCAGCGTAGAGGGGAACAGGGAAAACACTGAAGCTTTCTTT
CDR3 protein: CASSVEGNRENTEAFF

D gene: TRBD2
J gene: TRBJ2-3
clone size: .
V gene: TRBV10-3
CDR3 DNA: TGTGCCATCAGGCAAAGCGGGGGCACAGATACGCAGTATTTT
CDR3 protein: CAIRQSGGTDTQYF

D gene: .
J gene: TRBJ1-2
clone size: .
V gene: TRBV10-1
CDR3 DNA: TGCGCCAGCAGTGAAAGTACGGACAGCAACTATGGCTACACCTTC
CDR3 protein: CASSESTDSNYGYTF

D gene: .
J gene: TRBJ2-2
clone size: .
V gene: TRBV5-4
CDR3 DNA: TGTGCCAGCAGCCGGGACATCGCTGGAGCCGGGGAGCTGTTTTTT
CDR3 protein: CASSRDIAGAGELFF

D gene: .
J gene: TRBJ2-7
clone size: .
V gene: TRBV4-2
CDR3 DNA: TGTGCCAGCAGCCGATCAAGAGCGGATTCCTACGAGCAGTACTTC
CDR3 protein: CASSRSRADSYEQYF

D gene: .
J gene: TRBJ1-2
clone size: .
V gene: TRBV5-6
CDR3 DNA: TGTGCCAGCAGCTTGGACAGCTATGGCTACACCTTC
CDR3 protein: CASSLDSYGYTF

D gene: .
J gene: TRBJ1-2
clone size: once
V gene: TRBV25-1
CDR3 DNA: TGTGCCAGCAGTGAAGGAGGGAATTATGGCTACACCTTC
CDR3 protein: CASSEGGNYGYTF

D gene: TRBD1
J gene: TRBJ2-2
clone size: .
V gene: TRBV5-1
CDR3 DNA: TGCGCCAGCAGCCTAGGGACAGAAACGAACACCGGGGAGCTGTTTTTT
CDR3 protein: CASSLGTETNTGELFF

D gene: TRBD1
J gene: TRBJ2-2
clone size: .
V gene: TRBV11-3
CDR3 DNA: TGTGCCAGCAGCCCCGGACAGGGGATCGGGGAGCTGTTTTTT
CDR3 protein: CASSPGQGIGELFF

D gene: .
J gene: TRBJ1-2
clone size: once
V gene: TRBV5-1
CDR3 DNA: TGCGCCAGCAGCGGCCGACAGGGCTACACCTTC
CDR3 protein: CASSGRQGYTF

D gene: TRBD1
J gene: TRBJ1-1
clone size: .
V gene: TRBV7-2
CDR3 DNA: TGTGCCAGCAGCTTAGGGCTGAGGGGGCTAGTGAACACTGAAGCTTTCTTT
CDR3 protein: CASSLGLRGLVNTEAFF

D gene: .
J gene: TRBJ1-2
clone size: .
V gene: TRBV6-5
CDR3 DNA: TGTGCCAGCAGAAGGGGGGGGTCCTATGGCTACACCTTC
CDR3 protein: CASRRGGSYGYTF

D gene: TRBD2
J gene: TRBJ2-5
clone size: .
V gene: TRBV5-1
CDR3 DNA: TGCGCCAGCAGCTTCCAGGGAGGGGCGAACCAAGAGACCCAGTACTTC
CDR3 protein: CASSFQGGANQETQYF

D gene: .
J gene: TRBJ2-2
clone size: .
V gene: TRBV3-1/TRBV3-2
CDR3 DNA: TGTGCCAGCAGCCCGCGGAGCGGAACGGGGGAGCTGTTTTTT
CDR3 protein: CASSPRSGTGELFF

D gene: TRBD1
J gene: TRBJ1-2
clone size: .
V gene: TRBV4-1
CDR3 DNA: TGCGCCAGCAGCCTATCGACAGGGGGCTATGGCTACACCTTC
CDR3 protein: CASSLSTGGYGYTF

D gene: .
J gene: TRBJ1-6
clone size: .
V gene: TRBV27
CDR3 DNA: TGTGCCAGCAGTTTATCCCCACAGGTTCCTAATTCACCCCTCCACTTT
CDR3 protein: CASSLSPQVPNSPLHF

D gene: .
J gene: TRBJ1-1
clone size: .
V gene: TRBV7-9
CDR3 DNA: TGTGCCAGCAGCCCCTCGTACACTGAAGCTTTCTTT
CDR3 protein: CASSPSYTEAFF

D gene: .
J gene: TRBJ1-3
clone size: .
V gene: TRBV30
CDR3 DNA: TGTGCCTGGAGTGCAACTAGTGGAAACACCATATATTTT
CDR3 protein: CAWSATSGNTIYF

D gene: .
J gene: TRBJ1-4
clone size: .
V gene: TRBV28
CDR3 DNA: TGTGCCACCTCCCCAATTGGAGCTAATGAAAAACTGTTTTTT
CDR3 protein: CATSPIGANEKLFF

D gene: .
J gene: TRBJ2-1
clone size: few
V gene: TRBV18
CDR3 DNA: TGTGCCAGCTCAGGTCAGAGGAATGAGCAGTTCTTC
CDR3 protein: CASSGQRNEQFF

D gene: TRBD1
J gene: TRBJ2-7
clone size: .
V gene: TRBV6-1
CDR3 DNA: TGTGCCAGCAGTGGAGCCCGGGACAGAGCGTCCTACGAGCAGTACTTC
CDR3 protein: CASSGARDRASYEQYF

D gene: TRBD1
J gene: TRBJ1-2
clone size: .
V gene: TRBV7-9
CDR3 DNA: TGTGCCAGCAGCCGGACAGGGGAGGATGGCTACACCTTC
CDR3 protein: CASSRTGEDGYTF

D gene: TRBD1
J gene: TRBJ1-6
clone size: .
V gene: TRBV7-9
CDR3 DNA: TGTGCCAGCAGCTCCACAGGGGCGACGGATTCACCCCTCCACTTT
CDR3 protein: CASSSTGATDSPLHF

D gene: .
J gene: TRBJ1-1
clone size: .
V gene: TRBV2
CDR3 DNA: TGTGCCAGCAGCCGGGACACGCCGAACACTGAAGCTTTCTTT
CDR3 protein: CASSRDTPNTEAFF

D gene: .
J gene: TRBJ1-5
clone size: .
V gene: TRBV19
CDR3 DNA: TGTGCCAGTAGAATGGACAGAAGTAGCAATCAGCCCCAGCATTTT
CDR3 protein: CASRMDRSSNQPQHF

D gene: .
J gene: TRBJ1-2
clone size: .
V gene: TRBV30
CDR3 DNA: TGTGCCTGGAGTGTACAGAGCCTTATTGGAGGCTACACCTTC
CDR3 protein: CAWSVQSLIGGYTF

D gene: .
J gene: TRBJ1-4
clone size: once
V gene: TRBV30
CDR3 DNA: TGTGCCTGGAGTCCCTCGCCGGGGTTAAATGAAAAACTGTTTTTT
CDR3 protein: CAWSPSPGLNEKLFF

D gene: .
J gene: TRBJ1-1
clone size: .
V gene: TRBV19
CDR3 DNA: TGTGCCAGTAGTAGGGGCCGCCTGATGAACACTGAAGCTTTCTTT
CDR3 protein: CASSRGRLMNTEAFF

D gene: TRBD1
J gene: TRBJ1-2
clone size: .
V gene: TRBV30
CDR3 DNA: TGTGCCTGGACCCCGGACAGGGATAGTGGCTACACCTTC
CDR3 protein: CAWTPDRDSGYTF